This record looks at one T cell receptor (beta chain) sequence and its context. This sample is drawn from a study of patients and donors after allogeneic stem cell transplantation. TCRdb used MiXCR to reprocess the RT-PCR reads, holding one entry per CDR3 protein. The sample holds about 400,000 distinct CDR3 sequences, 16% seen once. The ends were cut back, 6 bases at V and 4 bases at J, with 15 bases in the middle. The CDR3 has 15 residues. From germline, CDR1 is LNHNV and CDR2 YYDKDF (reference sequence). The sample consisted of blood, either unsorted or a sorted T cell fraction (not recorded which). The rearrangement joins TRBV15 to TRBJ1-4; no clear D gene. The TCR was taken from a human donor who was either an allogeneic HSCT recipient or a stem cell or donor lymphocyte infusion donor (not recorded which). It is not recorded whose cells these are; they may come from a transplant donor. The CDR3 DNA follows: TGTGCCACCAGTTCAAGAACAGTTCTTAATGAAAAACTGTTTTTT. It codes for CATSSRTVLNEKLFF.